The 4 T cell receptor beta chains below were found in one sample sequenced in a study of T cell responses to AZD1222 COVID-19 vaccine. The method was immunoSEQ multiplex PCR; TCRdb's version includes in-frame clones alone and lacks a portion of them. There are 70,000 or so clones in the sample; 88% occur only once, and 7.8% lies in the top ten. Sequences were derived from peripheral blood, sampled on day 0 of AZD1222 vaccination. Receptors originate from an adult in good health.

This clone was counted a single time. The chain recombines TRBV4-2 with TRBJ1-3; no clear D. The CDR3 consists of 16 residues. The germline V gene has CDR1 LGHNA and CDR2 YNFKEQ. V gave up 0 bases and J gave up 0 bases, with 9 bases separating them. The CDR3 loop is CASSQEGEGSGNTIYF. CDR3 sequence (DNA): TGTGCCAGCAGCCAAGAAGGTGAGGGCTCTGGAAACACCATATATTTT.

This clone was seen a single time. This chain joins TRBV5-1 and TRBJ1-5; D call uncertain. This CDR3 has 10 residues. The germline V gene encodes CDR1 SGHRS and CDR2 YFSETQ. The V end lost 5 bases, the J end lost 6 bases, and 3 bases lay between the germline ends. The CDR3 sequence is CASRGQPQHF. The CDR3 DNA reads TGCGCCAGCAGGGGTCAGCCCCAGCATTTT.

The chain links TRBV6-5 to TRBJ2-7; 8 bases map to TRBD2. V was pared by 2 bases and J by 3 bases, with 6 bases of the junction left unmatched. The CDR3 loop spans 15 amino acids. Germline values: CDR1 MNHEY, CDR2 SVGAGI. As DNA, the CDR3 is TGTGCCAGCAGTTACACACCGGGACTAGTCTACGAGCAGTACTTC. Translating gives CASSYTPGLVYEQYF.

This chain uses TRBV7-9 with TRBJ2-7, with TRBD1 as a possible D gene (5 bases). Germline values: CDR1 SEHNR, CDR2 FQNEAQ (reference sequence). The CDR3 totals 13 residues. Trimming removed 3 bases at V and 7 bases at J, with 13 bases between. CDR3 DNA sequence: TGTGCCAGCAGCTTGGACATACGGCGGGAGCAGTACTTC. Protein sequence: CASSLDIRREQYF. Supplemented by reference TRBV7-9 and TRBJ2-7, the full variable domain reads DTGVSQNPRHKITKRGQNVTFRCDPISEHNRLYWYRQTLGQGPEFLTYFQNEAQLEKSRLLSDRFSAERPKGSFSTLEIQRTEQGDSAMYLCASSLDIRREQYFGPGTRLTVT.